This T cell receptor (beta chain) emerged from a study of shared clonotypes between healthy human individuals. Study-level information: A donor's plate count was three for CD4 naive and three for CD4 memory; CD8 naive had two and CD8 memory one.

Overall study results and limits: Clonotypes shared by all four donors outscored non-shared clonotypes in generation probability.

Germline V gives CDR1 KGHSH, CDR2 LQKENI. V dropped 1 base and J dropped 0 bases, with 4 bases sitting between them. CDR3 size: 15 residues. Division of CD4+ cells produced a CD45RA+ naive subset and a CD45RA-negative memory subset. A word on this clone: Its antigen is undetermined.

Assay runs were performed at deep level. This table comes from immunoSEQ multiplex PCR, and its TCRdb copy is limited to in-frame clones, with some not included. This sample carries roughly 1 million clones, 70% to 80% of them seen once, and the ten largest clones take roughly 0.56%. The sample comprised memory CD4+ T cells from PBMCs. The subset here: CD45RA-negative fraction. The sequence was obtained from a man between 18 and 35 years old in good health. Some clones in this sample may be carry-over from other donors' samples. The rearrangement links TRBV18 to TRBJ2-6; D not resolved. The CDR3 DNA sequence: TGTGCCAGCTCACCACAGATCTCTGGGGCCAACGTCCTGACTTTC. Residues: CASSPQISGANVLTF. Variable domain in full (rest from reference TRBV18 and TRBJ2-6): NAGVMQNPRHLVRRRGQEARLRCSPMKGHSHVYWYRQLPEEGLKFMVYLQKENIIDESGMPKERFSAEFPKEGPSILRIQQVVRGDSAAYFCASSPQISGANVLTFGAGSRLTVL.